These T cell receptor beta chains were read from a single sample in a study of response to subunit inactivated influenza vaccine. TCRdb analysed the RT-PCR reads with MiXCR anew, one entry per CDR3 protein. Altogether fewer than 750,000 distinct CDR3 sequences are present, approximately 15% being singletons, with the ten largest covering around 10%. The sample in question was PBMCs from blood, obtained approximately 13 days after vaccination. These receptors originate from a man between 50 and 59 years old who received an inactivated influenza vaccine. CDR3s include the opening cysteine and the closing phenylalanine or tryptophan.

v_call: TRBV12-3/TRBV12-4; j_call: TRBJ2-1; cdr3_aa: CASSLQGRGNEQFF
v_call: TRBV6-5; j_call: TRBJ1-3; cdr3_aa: CASSSTLPPNTIYF
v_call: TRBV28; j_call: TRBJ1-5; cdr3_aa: CASSLWTGYSNQPQHF
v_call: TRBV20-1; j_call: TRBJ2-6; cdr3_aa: CSAPPGGYTGANVLTF
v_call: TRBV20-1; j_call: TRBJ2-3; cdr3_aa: CSAPIGAGAVTDTQYF
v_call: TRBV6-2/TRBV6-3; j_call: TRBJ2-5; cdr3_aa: CASRTSGGFQETQYF
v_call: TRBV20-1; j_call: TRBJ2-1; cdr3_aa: CSTGKNNEQLF
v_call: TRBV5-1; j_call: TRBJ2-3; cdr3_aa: CASSLYPSSTDTQYF
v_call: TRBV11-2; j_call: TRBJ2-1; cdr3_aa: CASKRRETTYNEQFF
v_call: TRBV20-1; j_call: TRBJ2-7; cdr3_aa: CSAAGPTSGGPYEQYF
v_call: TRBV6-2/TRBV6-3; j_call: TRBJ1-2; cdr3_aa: CASRETAELNYGYTF
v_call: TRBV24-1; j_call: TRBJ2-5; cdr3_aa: CATSDLGLAGETQYF
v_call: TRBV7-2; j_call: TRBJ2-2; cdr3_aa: CASSLSWATGELFF
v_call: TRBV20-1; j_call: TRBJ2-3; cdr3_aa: CSARQGTDTQYF